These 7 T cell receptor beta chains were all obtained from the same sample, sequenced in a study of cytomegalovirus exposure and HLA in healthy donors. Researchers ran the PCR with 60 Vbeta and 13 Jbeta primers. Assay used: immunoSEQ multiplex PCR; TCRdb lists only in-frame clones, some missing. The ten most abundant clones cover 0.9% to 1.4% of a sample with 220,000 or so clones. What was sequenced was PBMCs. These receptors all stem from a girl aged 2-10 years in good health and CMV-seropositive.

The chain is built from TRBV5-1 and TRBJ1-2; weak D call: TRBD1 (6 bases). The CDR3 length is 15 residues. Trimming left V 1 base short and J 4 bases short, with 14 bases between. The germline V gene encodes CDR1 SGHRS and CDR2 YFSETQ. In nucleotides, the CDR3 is TGCGCCAGCAGCTTGTCTGAGGGAGGGGGCTATGGCTACACCTTC. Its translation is CASSLSEGGGYGYTF.

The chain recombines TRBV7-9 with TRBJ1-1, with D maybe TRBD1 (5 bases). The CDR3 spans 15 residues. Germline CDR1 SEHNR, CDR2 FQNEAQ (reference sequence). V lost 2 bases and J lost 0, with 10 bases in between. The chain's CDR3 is CASSLYPGVNTEAFF. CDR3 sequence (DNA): TGTGCCAGCAGCTTATACCCGGGGGTGAACACTGAAGCTTTCTTT.

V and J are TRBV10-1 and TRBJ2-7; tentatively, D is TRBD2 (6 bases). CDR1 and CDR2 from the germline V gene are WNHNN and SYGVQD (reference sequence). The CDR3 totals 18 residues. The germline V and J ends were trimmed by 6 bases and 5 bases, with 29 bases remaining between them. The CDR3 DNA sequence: TGCGCCAGCAGCAGCTTACAGGCGGCTAGCGTCGTTGCCCACGAGCAGTACTTC. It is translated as CASSSLQAASVVAHEQYF.

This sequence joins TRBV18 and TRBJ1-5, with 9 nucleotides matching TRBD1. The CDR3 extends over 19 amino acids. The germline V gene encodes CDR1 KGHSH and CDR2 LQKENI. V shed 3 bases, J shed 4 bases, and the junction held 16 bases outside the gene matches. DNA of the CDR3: TGTGCCAGCTCACCGCGGGGGCAGGGGGTACAGGGGGCAAATCAGCCCCAGCATTTT. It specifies CASSPRGQGVQGANQPQHF.

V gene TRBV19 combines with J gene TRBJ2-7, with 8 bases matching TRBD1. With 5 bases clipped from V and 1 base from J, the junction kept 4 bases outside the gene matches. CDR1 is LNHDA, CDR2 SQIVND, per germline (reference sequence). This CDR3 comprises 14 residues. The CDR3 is CASSQGAVSYEQYF. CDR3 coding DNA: TGTGCCAGTAGTCAGGGGGCGGTTTCCTACGAGCAGTACTTC.

CDR3 sequence: CARPPQQGTDTQYF. CDR3 nucleotides: TGTGCCAGACCCCCTCAGCAGGGTACAGATACGCAGTATTTT. The chain combines TRBV27 with TRBJ2-3, with D perhaps TRBD1 (5 bases). Germline assignment: CDR1 MNHEY and CDR2 SMNVEV (reference sequence). The CDR3 loop spans 14 amino acids. The germline V and J ends were trimmed by 9 bases and 3 bases, with 16 bases remaining between them.

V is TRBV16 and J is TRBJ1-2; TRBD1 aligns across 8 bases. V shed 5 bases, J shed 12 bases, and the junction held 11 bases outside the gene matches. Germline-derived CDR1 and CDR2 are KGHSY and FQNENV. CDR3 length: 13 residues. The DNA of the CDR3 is TGTGCCAGCAGCTTCAGGGGGCTGGAGGAGGACACCTTC. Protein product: CASSFRGLEEDTF.